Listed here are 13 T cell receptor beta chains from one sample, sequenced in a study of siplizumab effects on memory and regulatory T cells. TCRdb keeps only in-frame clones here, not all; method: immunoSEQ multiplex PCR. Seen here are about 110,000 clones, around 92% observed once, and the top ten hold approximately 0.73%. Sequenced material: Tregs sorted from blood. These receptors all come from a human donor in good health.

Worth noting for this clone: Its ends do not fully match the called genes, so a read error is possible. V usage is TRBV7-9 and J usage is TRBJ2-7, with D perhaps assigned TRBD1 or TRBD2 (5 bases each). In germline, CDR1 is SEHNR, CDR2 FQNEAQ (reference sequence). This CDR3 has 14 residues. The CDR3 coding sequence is TGTGCCAGCAGACTGTTGGGGGTTTCCTCCGAGCAGTACTTC. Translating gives CASRLLGVSSEQYF. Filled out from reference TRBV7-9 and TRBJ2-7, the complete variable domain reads DTGVSQNPRHKITKRGQNVTFRCDPISEHNRLYWYRQTLGQGPEFLTYFQNEAQLEKSRLLSDRFSAERPKGSFSTLEIQRTEQGDSAMYLCASRLLGVSSEQYFGPGTRLTVT.

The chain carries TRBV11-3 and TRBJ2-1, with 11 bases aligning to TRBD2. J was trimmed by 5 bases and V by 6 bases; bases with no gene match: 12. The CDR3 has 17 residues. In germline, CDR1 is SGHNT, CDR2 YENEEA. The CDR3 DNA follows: TGTGCCAGCAGTTTACGGGGACCGGGACTAGCGGACAATGAGCAGTTCTTC. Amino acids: CASSLRGPGLADNEQFF. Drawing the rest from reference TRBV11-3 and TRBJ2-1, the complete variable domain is EAGVVQSPRYKIIEKKQPVAFWCNPISGHNTLYWYLQNLGQGPELLIRYENEEAVDDSQLPKDRFSAERLKGVDSTLKIQPAELGDSAVYLCASSLRGPGLADNEQFFGPGTRLTVL.

In DNA, the CDR3 is TGTGCCAGCAGCCCATTTGGGGGGATTGGCACAGATACGCAGTATTTT. This encodes CASSPFGGIGTDTQYF. The chain is built from TRBV7-9 and TRBJ2-3; the D gene is possibly TRBD2 (6 bases). Germline CDR1 SEHNR, CDR2 FQNEAQ (reference sequence). The CDR3 totals 16 residues. Trimming shortened V by 5 bases and J by 1 base, and 16 bases separated the two germline ends.

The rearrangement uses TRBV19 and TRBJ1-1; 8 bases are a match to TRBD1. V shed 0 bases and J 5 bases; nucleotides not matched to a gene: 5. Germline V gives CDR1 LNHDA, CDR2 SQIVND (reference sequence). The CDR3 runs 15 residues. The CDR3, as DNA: TGTGCCAGTAGTATAGATTCCAGGGGGCTAACTGAAGCTTTCTTT. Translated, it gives CASSIDSRGLTEAFF.

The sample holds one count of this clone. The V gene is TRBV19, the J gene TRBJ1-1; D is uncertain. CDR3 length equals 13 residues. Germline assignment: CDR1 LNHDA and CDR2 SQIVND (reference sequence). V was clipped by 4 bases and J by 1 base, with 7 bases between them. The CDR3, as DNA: TGTGCCAGTAGTACCGGAGCGAACACTGAAGCTTTCTTT. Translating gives CASSTGANTEAFF.

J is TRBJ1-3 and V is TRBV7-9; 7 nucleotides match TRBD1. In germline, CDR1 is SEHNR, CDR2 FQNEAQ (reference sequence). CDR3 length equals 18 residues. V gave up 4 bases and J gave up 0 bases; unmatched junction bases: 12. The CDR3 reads CASSSKPGQTISGNTIYF. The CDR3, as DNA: TGTGCCAGCAGCTCAAAACCGGGACAGACCATCTCTGGAAACACCATATATTTT.

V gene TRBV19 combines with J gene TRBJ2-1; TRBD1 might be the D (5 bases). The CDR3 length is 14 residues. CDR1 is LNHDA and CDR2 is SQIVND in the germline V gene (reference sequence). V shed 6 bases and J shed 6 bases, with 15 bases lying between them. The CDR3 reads CASRQGGSVNEQFF. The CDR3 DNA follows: TGTGCCAGTAGGCAGGGTGGTTCGGTCAATGAGCAGTTCTTC.

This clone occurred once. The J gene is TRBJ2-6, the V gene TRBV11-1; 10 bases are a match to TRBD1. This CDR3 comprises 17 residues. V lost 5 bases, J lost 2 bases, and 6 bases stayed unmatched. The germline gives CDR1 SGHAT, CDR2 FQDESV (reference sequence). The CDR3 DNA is TGTGCCAGCAGCCCTATGGGGACAGGGGCTGGGGCCAACGTCCTGACTTTC. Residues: CASSPMGTGAGANVLTF.

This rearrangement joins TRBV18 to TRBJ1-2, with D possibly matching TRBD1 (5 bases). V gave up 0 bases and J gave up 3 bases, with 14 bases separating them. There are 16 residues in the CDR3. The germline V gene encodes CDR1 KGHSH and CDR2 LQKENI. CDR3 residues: CASSPPITGVDYGYTF. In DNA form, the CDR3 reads TGTGCCAGCTCACCACCAATAACAGGCGTGGACTATGGCTACACCTTC.

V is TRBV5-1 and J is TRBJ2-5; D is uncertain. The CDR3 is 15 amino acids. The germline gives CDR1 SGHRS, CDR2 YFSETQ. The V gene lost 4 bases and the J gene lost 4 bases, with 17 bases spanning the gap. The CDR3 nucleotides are TGCGCCAGCAGCCCCCTCGGCGGAAATAGAGAGACCCAGTACTTC. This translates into CASSPLGGNRETQYF.

CDR3 DNA: TGCGCCAGCCGAGGGACAGTACAAGAGACCCAGTACTTC. It yields the protein CASRGTVQETQYF. V usage is TRBV23-1 and J usage is TRBJ2-5, with 7 bases matching TRBD1. TRBV23-1 is identified as an open reading frame with a role that is uncertain. V shed 8 bases and J 2 bases; nucleotides not matched to a gene: 5. CDR3 length: 13 amino acids.

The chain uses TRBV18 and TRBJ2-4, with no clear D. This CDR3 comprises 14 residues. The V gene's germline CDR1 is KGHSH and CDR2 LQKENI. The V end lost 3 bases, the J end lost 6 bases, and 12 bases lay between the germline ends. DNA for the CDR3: TGTGCCAGCTCACCTGACGCGGTGGGAAACATTCAGTACTTC. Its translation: CASSPDAVGNIQYF.

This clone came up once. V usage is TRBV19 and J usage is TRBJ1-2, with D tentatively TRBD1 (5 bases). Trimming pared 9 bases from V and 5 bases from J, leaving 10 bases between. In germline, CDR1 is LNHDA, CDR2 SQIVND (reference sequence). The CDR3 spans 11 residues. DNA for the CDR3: TGTGCCAGCAAGACAGCTTATGGCTACACCTTC. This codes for CASKTAYGYTF.